This T cell receptor (beta chain) appears in the sequencing data of a study of blood T cells in healthy people across ages. Turning to the study itself: About one barcoded beta molecule was captured per two T cells (by template switching). Overall study results and limits: PBMCs went unsorted, and a conclusive naive versus antigen-experienced comparison was therefore prevented. More naive CD4+ cells and higher diversity marked long-lived donors relative to aged donors.

The CDR3 is 15 amino acids. CDR1 is LGHNA, CDR2 YNFKEQ, per germline. Trimming took 4 bases from V and 6 from J, leaving 15 bases between them. This clonotype was counted a few times. Its antigen is not identified. The people who gave samples were healthy Caucasians from Russia, aged roughly 6 to 100. Using a J-beta primer mix together with a sample-barcoded 5' primer, a second PCR was run for about 7 to 12 cycles. MiXCR was run by TCRdb on the 5' RACE reads, yielding one entry per CDR3 protein. Altogether 650,000 to 800,000 distinct CDR3 sequences are present, roughly half being singletons, with the ten largest covering roughly 13%.

The sequence was collected from a woman aged 80 or over in good health. The specimen sequenced was blood. This chain joins TRBV4-2 and TRBJ2-2, with D perhaps matching TRBD1 or TRBD2 (5 bases each). CDR3 region: CASSRGTVASGELFF. The CDR3 DNA is TGTGCCAGCAGCCGAGGGACGGTAGCCTCCGGGGAGCTGTTTTTT.